These 24 T cell receptor beta chains were all obtained from the same sample, sequenced in a study of OX40 agonist ivuxolimab in advanced cancers. This table comes from immunoSEQ multiplex PCR, and its TCRdb copy is limited to in-frame clones, with some not included. This repertoire shows tens of thousands of clones, about 82% found once; its top ten account for 5.5% to 7%. The sample in question was CD4+ or CD8+ T cells sorted from blood, obtained in a trial of the OX40 agonist ivuxolimab. The receptors originated from an adult with an advanced solid tumor such as melanoma, head and neck, liver or kidney cancer.

The rearrangement uses TRBV30 and TRBJ2-1, with D tentatively TRBD1 or TRBD2 (5 bases each). CDR3 length: 16 residues. Per the germline V gene, CDR1 is GTSNPN and CDR2 is SVGIG (reference sequence). V lost 0 bases, J lost 0 bases, and 12 bases lay in between. CDR3 sequence (DNA): TGTGCCTGGAGTGTACGGGGACCAAACTCCTACAATGAGCAGTTCTTC. Its translation is CAWSVRGPNSYNEQFF.

The chain recombines TRBV6-1 with TRBJ2-4; D unresolved. This CDR3 is built from 15 residues. Looked up from germline, CDR1 is MNHNS and CDR2 is SASEGT. V lost 6 bases to trimming and J lost 0 bases, with 12 bases between them. The CDR3 coding sequence is TGTGCCAGCAGCGGTTTACTACTAGCCAAAAACATTCAGTACTTC. This encodes CASSGLLLAKNIQYF.

This clone came up once. The chain is built from TRBV7-9 and TRBJ2-7, with D hard to call. The V and J ends lost 5 bases and 6 bases respectively, with 14 bases between them. Per the germline V gene, CDR1 is SEHNR and CDR2 is FQNEAQ (reference sequence). The CDR3 runs 13 residues. CDR3 in DNA: TGTGCCAGCAGCATTAAAAACTCGGCCGAGCAGTACTTC. Translated: CASSIKNSAEQYF.

The chain is built from TRBV6-5 and TRBJ1-5, with a tentative D call TRBD1 (5 bases). Germline V lookup: CDR1 MNHEY, CDR2 SVGAGI. The CDR3 has 15 residues. V was shortened by 0 bases and J by 3 bases, with 9 bases between the two germline ends. CDR3 DNA sequence: TGTGCCAGCAGTTACTCGTCGGGGGTCAATCAGCCCCAGCATTTT. Translation: CASSYSSGVNQPQHF.

This clone was seen just once. The genes are TRBV5-6 and TRBJ2-7; weak D call: TRBD1 (6 bases). The germline V and J ends were trimmed by 1 base and 1 base, with 12 bases remaining between them. The germline V gene has CDR1 SGHDT and CDR2 YYEEEE. The CDR3 covers 15 residues. This CDR3 reads CASSLWGLGSYEQYV. DNA for the CDR3: TGTGCCAGCAGCTTGTGGGGGCTAGGGTCCTACGAGCAGTACGTC.

In nucleotides, the CDR3 is TGTGCCAGCAGTGAACAGGTCCTTAACTATGGCTACACCTTC. This sequence encodes CASSEQVLNYGYTF. This chain links TRBV6-1 with TRBJ1-2; D call uncertain. V was clipped by 2 bases and J by 1 base, with 8 bases between them. The germline CDR1 and CDR2 sequences are MNHNS and SASEGT. CDR3 length equals 14 residues.

The gene calls are TRBV9 and TRBJ1-6; tentatively, D is TRBD1 (5 bases). V lost 7 bases and J 9 bases, leaving 17 bases between the germline ends. This CDR3 contains 14 residues. The germline gives CDR1 SGDLS, CDR2 YYNGEE. The CDR3 sequence is CASERSVGGSPLHF. CDR3 DNA sequence: TGTGCCAGCGAACGGTCCGTGGGGGGTTCACCCCTCCACTTT.

This clone was seen a few times. The CDR3 nucleotides are TGTGCCAGCAGGAAAGAGACAGGGGCTAGGAACACTGAAGCTTTCTTT. Amino acid sequence: CASRKETGARNTEAFF. The rearrangement uses TRBV2 and TRBJ1-1, with 8 positions matching TRBD1. The J segment lost 1 base and the V segment lost 6 bases, leaving 10 bases of the junction unmatched. From germline, CDR1 is SNHLY and CDR2 FYNNEI. The CDR3 totals 16 residues.

The V gene is TRBV15, the J gene TRBJ2-1, with a possible D match to TRBD2 (6 bases). V lost 0 bases and J lost 3, with 15 bases in between. The CDR3 spans 17 residues. Germline V gives CDR1 LNHNV, CDR2 YYDKDF (reference sequence). The CDR3 DNA reads TGTGCCACCAGCAGAGATCGGGCGGGAACGATCTACAATGAGCAGTTCTTC. It is translated as CATSRDRAGTIYNEQFF.

The gene calls are TRBV18 and TRBJ1-4; D is perhaps TRBD1 (5 bases). CDR3 length: 13 residues. Per germline, CDR1 KGHSH and CDR2 LQKENI. V lost 6 bases and J lost 5, with 10 bases in between. CDR3 in amino acids: CASSRANNEKLFF. The CDR3 nucleotides read TGTGCCAGCTCCAGGGCTAACAATGAAAAACTGTTTTTT.

The V call is TRBV28, the J call TRBJ2-7, with 8 bases that match TRBD1. The CDR3 is made up of 13 amino acids. Germline trimming cut 5 bases from V and 4 bases from J; bases unmatched to any gene: 4. Germline values: CDR1 MDHEN, CDR2 SYDVKM. DNA for the CDR3: TGTGCCAGCAGTCCCACAGGGGGTTACGAGCAGTACGTC. Protein sequence: CASSPTGGYEQYV.

This rearrangement joins TRBV10-2 to TRBJ2-2; 11 bases align to TRBD1. CDR3 length equals 15 residues. The V gene's germline CDR1 is WSHSY and CDR2 SAAADI. V lost 5 bases to trimming and J lost 6 bases; unmatched junction nucleotides: 5. CDR3 in DNA: TGCGCCAGCAGTTACGGACAGGGGGCTTCCGGGGAGCTGTTTTTT. This sequence encodes CASSYGQGASGELFF.

The rearrangement joins TRBV27 to TRBJ2-3; 8 bases are shared with TRBD1. V lost 6 bases to trimming and J lost 0 bases; unmatched junction nucleotides: 8. The V gene's germline CDR1 is MNHEY and CDR2 SMNVEV (reference sequence). The CDR3 loop spans 16 amino acids. Written as DNA, the CDR3 is TGTGCCAGCAGCTTGAGGACAGGGATTAGCACAGATACGCAGTATTTT. It translates to CASSLRTGISTDTQYF.

The chain has TRBV29-1 and TRBJ2-5, with 12 bases that match TRBD2. Germline CDR1 and CDR2: SQVTM and ANQGSEA. V trimming: 6 bases; J trimming: 3 bases; junction bases outside the gene matches: 2. The CDR3 covers 13 residues. This CDR3 reads CSVRTSGKETQYF. For the CDR3, the DNA is TGCAGCGTGCGGACTAGCGGGAAAGAGACCCAGTACTTC.

V gene TRBV7-8 combines with J gene TRBJ2-1; 7 bases align to TRBD1. V shed 4 bases, J shed 0 bases, and the junction held 6 bases outside the gene matches. The CDR3 runs 16 residues. CDR1 is SGHVS and CDR2 is FQNEAQ in the germline V gene. The CDR3 sequence: CASSSAGTDSYNEQFF. The CDR3 region has the DNA TGTGCCAGCAGCTCAGCCGGGACAGACTCCTACAATGAGCAGTTCTTC.

V and J are TRBV4-3 and TRBJ2-5; D possibly matches TRBD1 or TRBD2 (5 bases each). This CDR3 has 13 amino acids. Germline V gene data show CDR1 as LGHNA and CDR2 as YSLEER. Deletions cut 4 bases from V and 3 bases from J, with 9 bases between. The CDR3 loop reads CASSRGSEETQYF. Here the CDR3 DNA reads TGCGCCAGCAGCCGGGGGTCTGAAGAGACCCAGTACTTC.

The chain combines TRBV6-5 with TRBJ2-7; 10 bases are a match to TRBD1. The CDR3 loop spans 15 amino acids. Looked up from germline, CDR1 is MNHEY and CDR2 is SVGAGI. The J segment lost 2 bases and the V segment lost 8 bases, leaving 9 bases of the junction unmatched. CDR3 amino acids: CASVSGTGATYEQYF. The CDR3 bases are TGTGCCAGCGTCTCCGGGACAGGGGCTACCTACGAGCAGTACTTC.

The chain has TRBV9 and TRBJ2-5, with a possible D match to TRBD1 (6 bases). The closer fit of TRBJ2-7 to the DNA end suggests the J call may be wrong. CDR3 length: 15 amino acids. In germline, CDR1 is SGDLS, CDR2 YYNGEE. CDR3 sequence: CASSPHDRLRDEQYF. The CDR3 DNA is TGTGCCAGCAGCCCCCACGACAGGCTCAGGGACGAGCAGTACTTC.

The chain joins TRBV7-2 to TRBJ2-6, with TRBD2 matching over 10 bases. This CDR3 is built from 17 residues. Germline CDR1 reads SGHTA; CDR2 reads FQGNSA. The ends lost 2 bases at V and 0 bases at J; junction bases unmatched: 1. As DNA, the CDR3 is TGTGCCAGCAGCTTAATAGCGGGGGGCTCTGGGGCCAACGTCCTGACTTTC. Translated: CASSLIAGGSGANVLTF.

This chain joins TRBV7-9 and TRBJ2-1; possibly TRBD1 or TRBD2 for D (5 bases each). The CDR3 is 16 residues long. Trimming stripped 4 bases from V and 4 bases from J, with 17 bases between. CDR1 and CDR2 from the germline V gene are SEHNR and FQNEAQ (reference sequence). CDR3 residues: CASSCPGPLSYNEQFF. The DNA for the CDR3 is TGTGCCAGCAGCTGCCCGGGACCGCTCTCGTACAATGAGCAGTTCTTC.

DNA for the CDR3: TGTGCCAGCAAGACCCGGGTCCGGAACACTGAAGCTTTCTTT. This codes for CASKTRVRNTEAFF. This sequence joins TRBV6-5 and TRBJ1-1; D unresolved. The CDR3 consists of 14 residues. In germline, CDR1 is MNHEY, CDR2 SVGAGI. Trimming left V 7 bases short and J 1 base short, with 13 bases between.

The genes are TRBV5-1 and TRBJ2-1; D perhaps matches TRBD2 (6 bases). V was trimmed by 0 bases and J by 2 bases, leaving 6 bases between them. There are 14 residues in the CDR3. The germline V gene has CDR1 SGHRS and CDR2 YFSETQ. DNA of the CDR3: TGCGCCAGCAGCTTGGCGGGAGCCTACAATGAGCAGTTCTTC. It is translated as CASSLAGAYNEQFF.

The chain links TRBV28 to TRBJ2-1, with TRBD1 matching 7 bases. Germline V gives CDR1 MDHEN, CDR2 SYDVKM. The junction had 13 bases not matched to a gene; V was cut back by 6 bases and J by 2 bases. The CDR3 has 17 residues. In nucleotides, the CDR3 is TGTGCCAGCAGCGTACCAACAGGGGATCCCACCTACAATGAGCAGTTCTTC. It is translated as CASSVPTGDPTYNEQFF. Looking up the rest from reference TRBV28 and TRBJ2-1 gives the full variable domain: DVKVTQSSRYLVKRTGEKVFLECVQDMDHENMFWYRQDPGLGLRLIYFSYDVKMKEKGDIPEGYSVSREKKERFSLILESASTNQTSMYLCASSVPTGDPTYNEQFFGPGTRLTVL.

The DNA of the CDR3 is TGTGCCAGCAGCTTTTGGGAGACGGGTCGCTACGAGCAGTACTTC. This sequence encodes CASSFWETGRYEQYF. The chain employs TRBV5-6 and TRBJ2-7, with D tentatively TRBD2 (5 bases). In germline, CDR1 is SGHDT, CDR2 YYEEEE. V lost 2 bases to trimming and J lost 3 bases, with 15 bases between them. The CDR3 covers 15 residues.